Each of the 27 T cell receptor beta chains below was sequenced from the same sample in a study of shared clonotypes between healthy human individuals. Sequencing was performed with immunoSEQ multiplex PCR; in TCRdb, only in-frame clones are kept and a portion is missing. This sample carries about 2 million clones, approximately 94% of them seen once, and the ten largest clones take approximately 1.2%. Terminally differentiated effector memory CD45RA+ cells were left out of the naive CD8 fraction, which was CD45RO-negative and positively selected for CCR7. Sequenced: naive CD8+ T cells sorted from blood. The receptors derive from a man younger than 35 in good health.

J is TRBJ2-1 and V is TRBV5-6; tentatively, D is TRBD1 (6 bases). The germline V gene has CDR1 SGHDT and CDR2 YYEEEE. Trimming stripped 0 bases from V and 4 bases from J, with 11 bases between. There are 15 residues in the CDR3. This CDR3 reads CASSLDRVSYNEQFF. Here the CDR3 DNA reads TGTGCCAGCAGCTTGGACAGGGTGTCATACAATGAGCAGTTCTTC.

The chain uses TRBV5-4 and TRBJ2-3; a possible D gene is TRBD2 (6 bases). This CDR3 is 19 amino acids long. CDR1 is SGHNT and CDR2 is YYREEE in the germline V gene (reference sequence). Trimming cost V 1 base and J 0 bases, with 21 bases left between them. For the CDR3, the DNA is TGTGCCAGCAGCTTGTACCTTCGTGGGACTTCAGCTAGCACAGATACGCAGTATTTT. Translating gives CASSLYLRGTSASTDTQYF.

CDR3 nucleotide sequence: TGTGCCAGCAGTGAAGTAGCGGGGGGGCCTGGTACGCAGTATTTT. Protein: CASSEVAGGPGTQYF. The V gene is TRBV2, the J gene TRBJ2-3; TRBD2 matches at 11 bases. The CDR3 has 15 residues. The germline gives CDR1 SNHLY, CDR2 FYNNEI. The trim removed 1 base at V and 8 bases at J, leaving 5 bases unmatched.

The genes are TRBV30 and TRBJ1-1, with D possibly being TRBD1 (5 bases). The germline V gene has CDR1 GTSNPN and CDR2 SVGIG (reference sequence). This CDR3 contains 16 residues. Trimming cost V 4 bases and J 0 bases, with 18 bases left between them. The CDR3 sequence: CAWINQGRGLNTEAFF. CDR3 nucleotide sequence: TGTGCCTGGATAAATCAGGGAAGAGGTCTGAACACTGAAGCTTTCTTT.

Turning to this clone: Additional DNA sequences in this sample encode the identical CDR3. V is TRBV7-9 and J is TRBJ2-7; TRBD2 agrees at 14 bases. V shed 3 bases, J shed 7 bases, and the junction held 5 bases outside the gene matches. This CDR3 is 15 amino acids long. CDR1 is SEHNR and CDR2 is FQNEAQ in the germline V gene (reference sequence). The CDR3 region has the DNA TGTGCCAGCAGCTTGGGACTAGCGGGAGCTGGAGAGCAGTACTTC. Translation: CASSLGLAGAGEQYF.

The rearrangement joins TRBV27 to TRBJ1-2, with 8 bases aligning to TRBD1. Germline CDR1 MNHEY, CDR2 SMNVEV (reference sequence). The CDR3 is 15 residues long. The trim removed 3 bases at V and 5 bases at J, leaving 8 bases unmatched. The DNA of the CDR3 is TGTGCCAGCAGTTTTCAACCGGGACAGGCGTATGGCTACACCTTC. Protein: CASSFQPGQAYGYTF.

The chain has TRBV2 and TRBJ2-5; D unresolved. The germline V gene has CDR1 SNHLY and CDR2 FYNNEI. The CDR3 totals 10 residues. Trimming left V 9 bases short and J 2 bases short, with 4 bases between. CDR3: CASKQETQYF. The DNA for the CDR3 is TGTGCCAGTAAACAAGAGACCCAGTACTTC.

With respect to this clone: The junction differs from germline at one of its ends, possibly a read error. The rearrangement links TRBV4-3 to TRBJ1-4; tentatively, D is TRBD1 (6 bases). CDR1 and CDR2 from the germline V gene are LGHNA and YSLEER. The CDR3 totals 15 residues. CDR3 bases: TGCACCAGCAGCCAAGAACCAGGGGTGGTCGAAAAACTGTTTTTT. Protein sequence: CTSSQEPGVVEKLFF.

The V gene is TRBV30, the J gene TRBJ2-1; 13 bases map to TRBD2. Trimming cost V 4 bases and J 13 bases; bases outside gene matches: 4. The CDR3 runs to 12 residues. The germline V gene encodes CDR1 GTSNPN and CDR2 SVGIG (reference sequence). The DNA of the CDR3 is TGTGCCTGGATCGGACTAGCGGGAGCTCAGTTCTTC. Its translation is CAWIGLAGAQFF.

The chain joins TRBV27 to TRBJ1-5, with D hard to call. Germline V gives CDR1 MNHEY, CDR2 SMNVEV (reference sequence). The CDR3 is made up of 13 amino acids. Trimming removed 2 bases from V and 5 bases from J, with 7 bases in between. The CDR3 here is CASSLNGDQPQHF. CDR3 nucleotides: TGTGCCAGCAGTTTAAACGGGGATCAGCCCCAGCATTTT.

The chain combines TRBV7-2 with TRBJ2-5; maybe TRBD2 (6 bases). The CDR3 loop spans 15 amino acids. Looked up from germline, CDR1 is SGHTA and CDR2 is FQGNSA. Deletions cut 5 bases from V and 1 base from J, with 14 bases between. The CDR3 region has the DNA TGTGCCAGCAGCCCAGGGACTCAACTCCAAGAGACCCAGTACTTC. Its translation is CASSPGTQLQETQYF.

This chain uses TRBV5-1 with TRBJ1-1; D is undetermined. Trimming pared 4 bases from V and 3 bases from J, leaving 22 bases between. Germline CDR1 and CDR2: SGHRS and YFSETQ. The CDR3 totals 17 residues. The CDR3 reads CASSPLGLPGRDTEAFF. The CDR3, as DNA: TGCGCCAGCAGCCCCCTAGGCTTGCCCGGACGGGACACTGAAGCTTTCTTT.

The chain is built from TRBV28 and TRBJ2-3; D is possibly TRBD1 (5 bases). The CDR3 runs to 13 residues. Germline CDR1 reads MDHEN; CDR2 reads SYDVKM. V dropped 3 bases and J dropped 9 bases, with 13 bases sitting between them. The CDR3 spells CASSLSTEITQYF. CDR3 DNA: TGTGCCAGCAGTTTGTCGACAGAGATCACGCAGTATTTT.

The chain joins TRBV28 to TRBJ1-5; D unresolved. CDR3 size: 12 residues. Looked up from germline, CDR1 is MDHEN and CDR2 is SYDVKM. The ends were cut back, 2 bases at V and 7 bases at J, with 6 bases in the middle. The CDR3 sequence is CASSLMRQPQHF. CDR3 coding DNA: TGTGCCAGCAGTTTAATGAGACAGCCCCAGCATTTT.

The CDR3 nucleotides read TGTGCCAGCAGCCAAAATCAGGGAGAGATGAACACTGAAGCTTTCTTT. This sequence encodes CASSQNQGEMNTEAFF. This rearrangement joins TRBV4-2 to TRBJ1-1; D is perhaps TRBD1 (5 bases). With 2 bases removed from V and 0 bases from J, the gap between germline ends came to 13 bases. CDR1 is LGHNA and CDR2 is YNFKEQ in the germline V gene. CDR3 size: 16 residues.

The chain recombines TRBV6-5 with TRBJ1-2; D is undetermined. Germline CDR1 and CDR2: MNHEY and SVGAGI. Trimming left V 8 bases short and J 0 bases short, with 13 bases between. The CDR3 consists of 14 residues. CDR3 nucleotide sequence: TGTGCCAGCCGGAGTGTGGGGACTAACTATGGCTACACCTTC. Its translation is CASRSVGTNYGYTF.

This rearrangement joins TRBV11-2 to TRBJ2-5; maybe TRBD2 (5 bases). From germline, CDR1 is SGHAT and CDR2 FQNNGV. The CDR3 extends over 14 amino acids. V was clipped by 6 bases and J by 5 bases, with 16 bases between them. The CDR3 loop is CASRDSLYRETQYF. Here the CDR3 DNA reads TGTGCCAGCAGGGACTCCCTATACCGGGAGACCCAGTACTTC.

This sequence joins TRBV28 and TRBJ1-4; D is uncertain. The length of the CDR3 is 14 residues. The germline V and J ends were trimmed by 3 bases and 2 bases, with 7 bases remaining between them. The germline V gene has CDR1 MDHEN and CDR2 SYDVKM. DNA for the CDR3: TGTGCCAGCAGTTTGGACGGGACTAATGAAAAACTGTTTTTT. This gives the protein CASSLDGTNEKLFF.

J is TRBJ2-5 and V is TRBV10-3; D gene uncertain. Germline assignment: CDR1 ENHRY and CDR2 SYGVKD. The CDR3 has 11 residues. Trimming cost V 7 bases and J 5 bases, with 8 bases left between them. CDR3 amino acids: CAIKYKETQYF. The CDR3 DNA reads TGTGCCATCAAGTACAAGGAGACCCAGTACTTC.

J is TRBJ1-4 and V is TRBV9; a possible D gene is TRBD1 (6 bases). The CDR3 sequence is 16 residues long. Germline V gene sequence: CDR1 SGDLS, CDR2 YYNGEE. V shed 1 base and J shed 3 bases, with 13 bases lying between them. The CDR3 here is CASSVMGGSANEKLFF. Written as DNA, the CDR3 is TGTGCCAGCAGCGTAATGGGGGGCTCGGCTAATGAAAAACTGTTTTTT.

This clone was picked up one time. This sequence joins TRBV7-3 and TRBJ2-7; D is possibly TRBD2 (5 bases). V lost 5 bases and J lost 2, with 13 bases in between. CDR3 length: 14 residues. Germline V gene lookup returns CDR1 SGHTA and CDR2 FQGTGA. The DNA of the CDR3 is TGTGCCAGCAGCGTTTTTCCCGGGGCCTACGAGCAGTACTTC. This translates into CASSVFPGAYEQYF. The full variable domain, rest sourced from reference TRBV7-3 and TRBJ2-7, is GAGVSQTPSNKVTEKGKYVELRCDPISGHTALYWYRQSLGQGPEFLIYFQGTGAADDSGLPNDRFFAVRPEGSVSTLKIQRTERGDSAVYLCASSVFPGAYEQYFGPGTRLTVT.

The chain recombines TRBV9 with TRBJ2-1, with TRBD2 matching 8 bases. The V and J ends lost 5 bases and 1 base, in that order; junction bases with no gene match: 2. This CDR3 is built from 14 residues. Germline CDR1 is SGDLS and CDR2 is YYNGEE. CDR3 sequence reads: CASSSGVSYNEQFF. The CDR3 bases are TGTGCCAGCAGTAGCGGGGTATCCTACAATGAGCAGTTCTTC.

The rearrangement links TRBV6-5 to TRBJ2-5; no firm D call. V lost 6 bases and J lost 0, with 5 bases in between. This CDR3 comprises 12 residues. Per germline, CDR1 MNHEY and CDR2 SVGAGI. The DNA of the CDR3 is TGTGCCAGCAGCACCGACCAAGAGACCCAGTACTTC. It codes for CASSTDQETQYF.

The genes are TRBV6-6 and TRBJ1-2; TRBD1 matches 9 bases. Trimming cost V 2 bases and J 8 bases; bases outside gene matches: 9. The CDR3 consists of 15 residues. CDR1 and CDR2 from the germline V gene are MNHNY and SVGAGI (reference sequence). The CDR3: CASSYLNGDRDGYTF. CDR3 in DNA: TGTGCCAGCAGTTACCTCAACGGGGACAGGGACGGCTACACCTTC.

This clone is a singleton in its sample. Other DNA sequences in this sample translate to the same CDR3. V and J are TRBV27 and TRBJ2-7; D not resolved. In germline, CDR1 is MNHEY, CDR2 SMNVEV (reference sequence). V lost 3 bases to trimming and J lost 2 bases, with 11 bases between them. The CDR3 consists of 14 residues. The CDR3 loop is CASSFGGGAYEQYF. In DNA, the CDR3 is TGTGCCAGCAGTTTCGGTGGCGGAGCCTACGAGCAGTACTTC.

V usage is TRBV7-3 and J usage is TRBJ1-3, with D possibly TRBD1 on 5 matching bases. Trimming stripped 2 bases from V and 4 bases from J, with 15 bases between. The CDR3 consists of 16 residues. Germline loops: CDR1 SGHTA, CDR2 FQGTGA. In DNA form, the CDR3 reads TGTGCCAGCAGCTTACGGGGGGAAAACCCGGGAAACACCATATATTTT. It encodes CASSLRGENPGNTIYF.

This clone was observed a single time. The chain uses TRBV5-6 and TRBJ2-7; unclear D gene. The V end was cut by 5 bases, the J end by 0 bases, with 9 bases between. In germline, CDR1 is SGHDT, CDR2 YYEEEE. This CDR3 region has 13 residues. CDR3 protein: CASRIQASYEQYF. Here the CDR3 DNA reads TGTGCCAGCAGGATCCAGGCCTCCTACGAGCAGTACTTC.